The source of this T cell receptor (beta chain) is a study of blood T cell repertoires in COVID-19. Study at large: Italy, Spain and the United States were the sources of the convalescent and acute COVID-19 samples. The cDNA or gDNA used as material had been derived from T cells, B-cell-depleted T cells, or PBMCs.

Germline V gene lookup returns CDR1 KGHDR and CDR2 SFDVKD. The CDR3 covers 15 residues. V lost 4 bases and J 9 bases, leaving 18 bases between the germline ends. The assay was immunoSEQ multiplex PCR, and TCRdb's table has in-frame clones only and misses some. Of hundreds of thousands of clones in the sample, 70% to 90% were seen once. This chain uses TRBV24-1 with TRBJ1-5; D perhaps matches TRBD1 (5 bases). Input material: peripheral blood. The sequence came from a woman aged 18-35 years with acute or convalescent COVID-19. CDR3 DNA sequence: TGTGCCACCAGTGAAGGACGTCGGGGGTCAAGGCCCCAGCATTTT. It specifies CATSEGRRGSRPQHF.